The T cell receptor beta chain under discussion was sequenced for a study of response to subunit inactivated influenza vaccine. Findings of the study overall: A suggestion made by the authors is that each seasonal influenza vaccination recruits few new T cells.

TCRdb called the RT-PCR reads again in MiXCR, with one record for every CDR3 protein. Of hundreds of thousands of distinct CDR3 sequences listed, 15% to 18% are singletons. Germline V lookup: CDR1 DFQATT, CDR2 SNEGSKA (reference sequence). V gave up 3 bases and J gave up 7 bases; unmatched junction bases: 11. The CDR3 consists of 15 residues. In regard to this clonotype: The antigen is not known.

The sample was PBMCs from blood, taken 12 days after vaccination. V usage is TRBV20-1 and J usage is TRBJ2-7, with 11 bases fitting TRBD2. The sequence was obtained from a man between 50 and 59 years old who received an inactivated influenza vaccine. CDR3: CSASHSGRADGEQYF. The DNA of the CDR3 is TGCAGTGCTAGTCATAGCGGGAGGGCCGATGGTGAGCAGTACTTC.